This T cell receptor beta chain was observed in a study of blood T cells in healthy people across ages. With a J-beta primer mix and a sample-barcoded 5' primer, a second PCR ran about 6 to 11 cycles. Each sample provided no less than 2.5 million CDR3-containing paired-end reads. Via MiXCR, TCRdb re-called the 5' RACE reads, giving one row per CDR3 protein. The sample includes about 970,000 distinct CDR3 sequences, about 53% of them seen just once. Per the germline V gene, CDR1 is SGHTA and CDR2 is FQGNSA. The CDR3 loop spans 16 amino acids. After removal of 4 bases from V and 6 bases from J, the junction contained 11 bases not matched to a gene. Regarding this clonotype: The antigen remains unidentified.

Study conclusions and caveats: When one million T cells were used, diversity estimates were thought to be underestimates. Measured against age, TCR beta diversity per million T cells decreased in a roughly linear manner.

Every participating donor contributed roughly 11 milliliters of peripheral blood through a draw. This rearrangement joins TRBV7-2 to TRBJ1-5; 8 bases are a match to TRBD1. The receptor was derived from a woman aged 55-70 years in good health. The material sequenced was blood. The CDR3 reads CASSSNTGGFGQPQHF. CDR3 coding DNA: TGTGCCAGCAGCTCAAACACAGGGGGTTTCGGTCAGCCCCAGCATTTT.